Shown below are 5 T cell receptor beta chains from a single sample sequenced in a study of response to subunit inactivated influenza vaccine. One entry per CDR3 protein, called by TCRdb with MiXCR from the RT-PCR reads. This table holds around 160,000 distinct CDR3 sequences, approximately 10% found once. The material sequenced was non-naive T cells sorted from PBMCs, taken roughly 45 days after vaccination. The receptors were gathered from a man between 45 and 60 years old who received an inactivated influenza vaccine.

The chain joins TRBV10-2 to TRBJ2-3, with TRBD2 matching 10 bases. The trim removed 0 bases at V and 1 base at J, leaving 13 bases unmatched. The CDR3 loop spans 20 amino acids. Per the germline V gene, CDR1 is WSHSY and CDR2 is SAAADI. The CDR3 reads CASSESGSAGGPKGTDTQYF. The CDR3 DNA sequence: TGCGCCAGCAGTGAGTCCGGTTCAGCGGGGGGGCCTAAGGGCACAGATACGCAGTATTTT.

This clonotype was counted only a few times. V gene TRBV15 combines with J gene TRBJ2-5, with D possibly matching TRBD2 (6 bases). Germline CDR1 reads LNHNV; CDR2 reads YYDKDF (reference sequence). The CDR3 sequence is 14 residues long. V lost 9 bases to trimming and J lost 2 bases, with 16 bases between them. The CDR3 is CATRRGGVQETQYF. DNA of the CDR3: TGTGCCACAAGACGCGGAGGGGTGCAAGAGACCCAGTACTTC.

This clonotype turned up a few times. This rearrangement joins TRBV18 to TRBJ2-1; 10 nucleotides line up with TRBD2. CDR3 length: 15 amino acids. Germline assignment: CDR1 KGHSH and CDR2 LQKENI. V lost 8 bases, J lost 6 bases, and 10 bases stayed unmatched. The chain's CDR3 is CASAVAGGGLNEQFF. The CDR3 DNA sequence: TGTGCCAGCGCGGTAGCGGGAGGAGGCCTCAATGAGCAGTTCTTC.

This rearrangement joins TRBV2 to TRBJ2-5; 8 positions agree with TRBD2. The length of the CDR3 is 14 residues. Germline lookup yields CDR1 SNHLY and CDR2 FYNNEI. V was clipped by 6 bases and J by 6 bases; unmatched bases: 9. The CDR3 is CASRGSGGIKTQYF. The DNA of the CDR3 is TGTGCCAGCAGGGGGAGCGGGGGTATAAAGACCCAGTACTTC.

V gene TRBV7-9 combines with J gene TRBJ2-3; no reliable D call. The germline CDR1 and CDR2 sequences are SEHNR and FQNEAQ (reference sequence). Trimming took 6 bases from V and 3 from J, leaving 19 bases between them. The CDR3 has 16 amino acids. CDR3 sequence: CASRPPFRFSTDTQYF. Here the CDR3 DNA reads TGTGCCAGCAGGCCCCCGTTCCGGTTCAGTACAGATACGCAGTATTTT. Based on the CDR3 plus reference TRBV7-9 and TRBJ2-3, the full variable domain is DTGVSQNPRHKITKRGQNVTFRCDPISEHNRLYWYRQTLGQGPEFLTYFQNEAQLEKSRLLSDRFSAERPKGSFSTLEIQRTEQGDSAMYLCASRPPFRFSTDTQYFGPGTRLTVL.